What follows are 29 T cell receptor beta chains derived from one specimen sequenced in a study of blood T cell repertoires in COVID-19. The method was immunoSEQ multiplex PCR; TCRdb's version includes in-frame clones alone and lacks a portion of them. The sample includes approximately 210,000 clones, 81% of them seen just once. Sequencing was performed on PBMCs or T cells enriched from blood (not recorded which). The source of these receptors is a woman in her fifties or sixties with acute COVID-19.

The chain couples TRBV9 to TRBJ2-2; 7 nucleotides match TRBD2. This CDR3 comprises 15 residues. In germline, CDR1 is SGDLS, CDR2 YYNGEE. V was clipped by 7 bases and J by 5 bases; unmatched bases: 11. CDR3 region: CASGLGGSSTGELFF. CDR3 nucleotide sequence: TGTGCCAGCGGGTTAGGCGGGAGTTCTACCGGGGAGCTGTTTTTT.

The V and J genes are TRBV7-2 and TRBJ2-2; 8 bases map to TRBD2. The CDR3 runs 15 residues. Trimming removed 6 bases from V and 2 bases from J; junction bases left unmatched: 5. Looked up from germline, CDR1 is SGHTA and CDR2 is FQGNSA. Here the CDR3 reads CASRHSGDNTGELFF. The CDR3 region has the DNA TGTGCCAGCAGACATAGCGGGGATAACACCGGGGAGCTGTTTTTT. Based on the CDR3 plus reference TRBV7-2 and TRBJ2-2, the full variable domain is GAGVSQSPSNKVTEKGKDVELRCDPISGHTALYWYRQSLGQGLEFLIYFQGNSAPDKSGLPSDRFSAERTGGSVSTLTIQRTQQEDSAVYLCASRHSGDNTGELFFGEGSRLTVL.

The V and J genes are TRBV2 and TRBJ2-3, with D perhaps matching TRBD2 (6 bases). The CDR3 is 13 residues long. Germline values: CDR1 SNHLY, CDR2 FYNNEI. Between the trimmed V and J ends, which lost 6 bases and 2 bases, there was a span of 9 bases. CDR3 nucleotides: TGTGCCAGCAGGGAGGACTACACAGATACGCAGTATTTT. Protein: CASREDYTDTQYF.

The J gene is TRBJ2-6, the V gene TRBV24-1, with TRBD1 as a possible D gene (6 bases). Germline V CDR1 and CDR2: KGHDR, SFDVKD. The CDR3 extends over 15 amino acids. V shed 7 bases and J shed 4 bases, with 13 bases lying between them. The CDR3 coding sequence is TGTGCCACCAGCAGGGGTTCTTCAGGGGCCAACGTCCTGACTTTC. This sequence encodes CATSRGSSGANVLTF.

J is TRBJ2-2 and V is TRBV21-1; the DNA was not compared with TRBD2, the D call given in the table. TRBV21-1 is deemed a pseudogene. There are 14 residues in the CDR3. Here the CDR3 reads CASTPRRAGRELFF. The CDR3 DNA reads TGTGCCAGCACCCCCCGACGTGCGGGAAGGGAGCTGTTTTTT.

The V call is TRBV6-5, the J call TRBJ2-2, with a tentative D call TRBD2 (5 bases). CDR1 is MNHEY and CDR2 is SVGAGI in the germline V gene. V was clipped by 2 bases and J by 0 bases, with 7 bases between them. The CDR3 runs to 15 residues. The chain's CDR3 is CASSYGRPNTGELFF. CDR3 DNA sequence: TGTGCCAGCAGTTACGGGAGACCGAACACCGGGGAGCTGTTTTTT.

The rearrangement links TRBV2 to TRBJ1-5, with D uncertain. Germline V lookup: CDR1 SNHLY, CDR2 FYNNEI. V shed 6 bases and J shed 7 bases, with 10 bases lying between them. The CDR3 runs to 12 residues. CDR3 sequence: CASRLEGQPQHF. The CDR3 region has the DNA TGTGCCAGCAGACTAGAGGGACAGCCCCAGCATTTT.

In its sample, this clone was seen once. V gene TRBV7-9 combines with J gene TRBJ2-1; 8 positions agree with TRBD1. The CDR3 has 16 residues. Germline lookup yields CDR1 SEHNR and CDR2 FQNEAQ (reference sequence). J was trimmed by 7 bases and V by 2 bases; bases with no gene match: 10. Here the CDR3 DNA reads TGTGCCAGCAGCTTACGTCCGGACAGGGTTATGAATGAGCAGTTCTTC. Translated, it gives CASSLRPDRVMNEQFF.

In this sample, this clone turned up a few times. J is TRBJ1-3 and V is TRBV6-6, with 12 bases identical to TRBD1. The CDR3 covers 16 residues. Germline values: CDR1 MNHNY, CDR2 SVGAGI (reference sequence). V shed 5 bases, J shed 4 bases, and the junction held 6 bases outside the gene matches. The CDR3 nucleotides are TGTGCCAGCAGTGCCCGGGACAGGGGGCTGGGAAACACCATATATTTT. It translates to CASSARDRGLGNTIYF.

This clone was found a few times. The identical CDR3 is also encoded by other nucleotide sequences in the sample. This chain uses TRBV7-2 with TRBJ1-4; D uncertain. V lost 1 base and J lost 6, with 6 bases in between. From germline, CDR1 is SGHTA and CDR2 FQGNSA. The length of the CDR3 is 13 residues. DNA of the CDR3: TGTGCCAGCAGCTTAGTGGCAGATGAAAAACTGTTTTTT. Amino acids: CASSLVADEKLFF.

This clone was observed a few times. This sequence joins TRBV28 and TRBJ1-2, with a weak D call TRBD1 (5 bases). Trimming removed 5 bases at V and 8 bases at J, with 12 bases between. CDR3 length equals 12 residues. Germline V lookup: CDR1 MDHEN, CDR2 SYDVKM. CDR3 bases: TGTGCCAGCAGTCCGCAGGGTTGGGGCTACACCTTC. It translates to CASSPQGWGYTF.

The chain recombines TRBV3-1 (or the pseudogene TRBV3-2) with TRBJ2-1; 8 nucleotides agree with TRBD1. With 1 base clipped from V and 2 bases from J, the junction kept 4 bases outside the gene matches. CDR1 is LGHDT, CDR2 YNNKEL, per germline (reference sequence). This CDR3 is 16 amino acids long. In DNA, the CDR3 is TGTGCCAGCAGCCAAGGGAGACAGGGGCCCTACAATGAGCAGTTCTTC. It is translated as CASSQGRQGPYNEQFF.

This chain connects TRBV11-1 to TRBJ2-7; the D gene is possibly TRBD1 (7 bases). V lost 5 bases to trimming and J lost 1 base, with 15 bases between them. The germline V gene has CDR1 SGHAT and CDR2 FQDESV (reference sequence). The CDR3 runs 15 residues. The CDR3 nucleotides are TGTGCCAGCAGCCGCGGTGCAGGGGGGTCCTACGAGCAGTACTTC. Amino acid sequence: CASSRGAGGSYEQYF.

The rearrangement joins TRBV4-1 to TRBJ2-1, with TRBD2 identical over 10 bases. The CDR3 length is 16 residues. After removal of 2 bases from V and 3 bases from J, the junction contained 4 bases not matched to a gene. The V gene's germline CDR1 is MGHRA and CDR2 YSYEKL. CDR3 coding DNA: TGCGCCAGCAGCCAAAACTTAGCGGGGGGCTACAATGAGCAGTTCTTC. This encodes CASSQNLAGGYNEQFF.

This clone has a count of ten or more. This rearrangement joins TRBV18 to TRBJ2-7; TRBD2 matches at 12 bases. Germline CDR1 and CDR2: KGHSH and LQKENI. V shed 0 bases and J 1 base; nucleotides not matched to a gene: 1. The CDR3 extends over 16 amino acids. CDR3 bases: TGTGCCAGCTCACCACCGACTAGCGGGAGTTCCTACGAGCAGTACTTC. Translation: CASSPPTSGSSYEQYF.

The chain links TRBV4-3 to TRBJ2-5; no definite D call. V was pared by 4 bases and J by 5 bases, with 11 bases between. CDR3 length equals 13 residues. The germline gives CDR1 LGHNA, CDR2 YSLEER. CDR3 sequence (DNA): TGCGCCAGCAGCCCCAAAAACGGGGAGACCCAGTACTTC. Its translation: CASSPKNGETQYF.

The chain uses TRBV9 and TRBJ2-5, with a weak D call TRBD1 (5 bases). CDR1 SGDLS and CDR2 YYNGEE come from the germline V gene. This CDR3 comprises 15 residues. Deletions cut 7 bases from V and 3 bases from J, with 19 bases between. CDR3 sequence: CASSQGRLGEETQYF. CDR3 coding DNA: TGTGCCAGCTCCCAGGGCCGACTTGGGGAAGAGACCCAGTACTTC.

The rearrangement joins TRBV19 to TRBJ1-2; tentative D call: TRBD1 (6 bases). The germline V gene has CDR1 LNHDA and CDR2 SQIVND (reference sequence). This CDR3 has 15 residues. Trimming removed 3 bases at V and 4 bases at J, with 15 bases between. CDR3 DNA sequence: TGTGCCAGTAGTATGCCCGGGGGGCAGTTCTATGGCTACACCTTC. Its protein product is CASSMPGGQFYGYTF.

The chain's CDR3 is CASTNPGVVYNEQFF. Written as DNA, the CDR3 is TGTGCCAGTACCAATCCGGGGGTGGTCTACAATGAGCAGTTCTTC. V usage is TRBV19 and J usage is TRBJ2-1; tentative D call: TRBD2 (6 bases). The CDR3 runs to 15 residues. The germline CDR1 and CDR2 sequences are LNHDA and SQIVND (reference sequence). The germline V and J ends were trimmed by 7 bases and 3 bases, with 16 bases remaining between them.

The chain's CDR3 is CASSPLPGNQNQPQHF. CDR3 nucleotides: TGTGCCAGCAGCCCACTGCCCGGGAACCAGAATCAGCCCCAGCATTTT. The rearrangement joins TRBV7-8 to TRBJ1-5; D is undetermined. CDR3 length: 16 amino acids. CDR1 and CDR2 from the germline V gene are SGHVS and FQNEAQ. The ends were cut back, 5 bases at V and 4 bases at J, with 18 bases in the middle.

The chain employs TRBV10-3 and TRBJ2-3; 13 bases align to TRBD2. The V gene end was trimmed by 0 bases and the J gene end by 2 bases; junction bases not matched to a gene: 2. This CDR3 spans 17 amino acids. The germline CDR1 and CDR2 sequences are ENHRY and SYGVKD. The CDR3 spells CAISESTSGGFTDTQYF. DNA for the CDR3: TGTGCCATCAGTGAGTCGACTAGCGGGGGGTTCACAGATACGCAGTATTTT.

CDR3 loop: CASSSLPHEQYF. The CDR3, as DNA: TGTGCCAGCAGTTCTCTCCCCCACGAGCAGTACTTC. The chain carries TRBV28 and TRBJ2-7; D not resolved. Germline V gene lookup returns CDR1 MDHEN and CDR2 SYDVKM. Trimming took 4 bases from V and 5 from J, leaving 9 bases between them. This CDR3 has 12 amino acids. The full variable domain, rest sourced from reference TRBV28 and TRBJ2-7, is DVKVTQSSRYLVKRTGEKVFLECVQDMDHENMFWYRQDPGLGLRLIYFSYDVKMKEKGDIPEGYSVSREKKERFSLILESASTNQTSMYLCASSSLPHEQYFGPGTRLTVT.

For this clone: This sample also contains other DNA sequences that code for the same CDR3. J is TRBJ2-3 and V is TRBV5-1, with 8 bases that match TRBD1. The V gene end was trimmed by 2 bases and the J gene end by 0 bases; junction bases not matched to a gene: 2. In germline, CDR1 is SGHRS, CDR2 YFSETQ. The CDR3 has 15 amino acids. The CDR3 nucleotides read TGCGCCAGCAGCTTAGACAGGGGAAGCACAGATACGCAGTATTTT. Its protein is CASSLDRGSTDTQYF. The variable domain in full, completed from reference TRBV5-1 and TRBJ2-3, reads KAGVTQTPRYLIKTRGQQVTLSCSPISGHRSVSWYQQTPGQGLQFLFEYFSETQRNKGNFPGRFSGRQFSNSRSEMNVSTLELGDSALYLCASSLDRGSTDTQYFGPGTRLTVL.

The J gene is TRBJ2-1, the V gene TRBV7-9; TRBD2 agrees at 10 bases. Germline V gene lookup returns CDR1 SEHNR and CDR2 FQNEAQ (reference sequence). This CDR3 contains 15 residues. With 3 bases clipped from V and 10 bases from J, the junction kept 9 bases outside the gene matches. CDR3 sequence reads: CASSFLGTSVSEQFF. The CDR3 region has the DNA TGTGCCAGCAGCTTCCTTGGGACTAGCGTTTCGGAGCAGTTCTTC.

The CDR3 sequence is CSVARDSGNTIYF. For the CDR3, the DNA is TGCAGCGTTGCCAGGGACTCTGGAAACACCATATATTTT. J is TRBJ1-3 and V is TRBV29-1, with TRBD1 as a possible D gene (5 bases). From germline, CDR1 is SQVTM and CDR2 ANQGSEA. With 4 bases removed from V and 0 bases from J, the gap between germline ends came to 7 bases. The CDR3 length is 13 residues.

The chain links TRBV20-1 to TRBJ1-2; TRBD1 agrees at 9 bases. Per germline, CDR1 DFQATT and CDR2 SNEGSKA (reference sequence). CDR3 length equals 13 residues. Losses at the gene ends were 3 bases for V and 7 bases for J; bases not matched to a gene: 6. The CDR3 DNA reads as TGCAGTGCTAGTCTCCGGGACAGGGTTGGCTACACCTTC. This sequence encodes CSASLRDRVGYTF.

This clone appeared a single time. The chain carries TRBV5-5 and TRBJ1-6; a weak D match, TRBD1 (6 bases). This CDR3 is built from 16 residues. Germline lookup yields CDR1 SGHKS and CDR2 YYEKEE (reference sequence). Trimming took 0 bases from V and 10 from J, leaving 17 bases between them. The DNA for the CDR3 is TGTGCCAGCAGCTTGGCCAACCCAGGGGCGATCTCACCCCTCCACTTT. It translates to CASSLANPGAISPLHF.

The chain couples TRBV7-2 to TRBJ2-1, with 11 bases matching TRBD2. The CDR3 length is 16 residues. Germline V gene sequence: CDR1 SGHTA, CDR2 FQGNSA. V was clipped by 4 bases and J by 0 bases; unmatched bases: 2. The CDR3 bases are TGTGCCAGCAGCTGGACTAGCGGGTCCTCCTACAATGAGCAGTTCTTC. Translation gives CASSWTSGSSYNEQFF.

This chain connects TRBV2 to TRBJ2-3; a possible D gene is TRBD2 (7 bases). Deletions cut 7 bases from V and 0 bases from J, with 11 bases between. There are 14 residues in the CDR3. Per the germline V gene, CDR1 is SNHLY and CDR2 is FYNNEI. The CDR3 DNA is TGTGCCAGCAAACGGGGGGCTAGCACAGATACGCAGTATTTT. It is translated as CASKRGASTDTQYF.